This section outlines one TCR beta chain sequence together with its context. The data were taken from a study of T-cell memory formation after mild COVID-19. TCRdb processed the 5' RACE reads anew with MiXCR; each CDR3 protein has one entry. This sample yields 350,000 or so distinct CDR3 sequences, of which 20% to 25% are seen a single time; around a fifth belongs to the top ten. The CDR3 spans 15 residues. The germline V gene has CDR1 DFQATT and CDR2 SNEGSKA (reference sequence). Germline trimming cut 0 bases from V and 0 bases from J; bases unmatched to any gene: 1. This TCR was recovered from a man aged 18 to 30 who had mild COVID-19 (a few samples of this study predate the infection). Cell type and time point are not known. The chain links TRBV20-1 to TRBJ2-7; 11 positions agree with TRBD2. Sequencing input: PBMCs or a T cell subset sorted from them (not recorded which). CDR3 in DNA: TGCAGTGCTAGAGATAGCGGGGGGGCCTCCTACGAGCAGTACTTC. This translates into CSARDSGGASYEQYF.